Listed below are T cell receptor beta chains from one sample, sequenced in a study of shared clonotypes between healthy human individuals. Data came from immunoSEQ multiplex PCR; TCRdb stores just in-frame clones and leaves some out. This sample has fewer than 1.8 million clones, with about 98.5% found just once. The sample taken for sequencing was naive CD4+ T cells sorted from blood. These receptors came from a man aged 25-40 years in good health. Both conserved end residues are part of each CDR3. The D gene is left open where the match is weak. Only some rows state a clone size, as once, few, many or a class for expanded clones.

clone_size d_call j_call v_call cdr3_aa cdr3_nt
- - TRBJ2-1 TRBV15 CATSRGLGSYNEQFF TGTGCCACCAGCAGAGGACTCGGCTCCTACAATGAGCAGTTCTTC
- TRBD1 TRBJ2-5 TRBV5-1 CASSTGALAPQETQYF TGCGCCAGCAGCACAGGGGCCCTGGCTCCACAAGAGACCCAGTACTTC
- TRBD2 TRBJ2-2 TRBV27 CASSLLRSSGRNTGELFF TGTGCCAGCAGTTTACTGCGGTCTAGCGGGAGGAACACCGGGGAGCTGTTTTTT
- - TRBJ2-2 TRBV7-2 CASSYVAGELFF TGTGCCAGCAGCTACGTAGCCGGGGAGCTGTTTTTT
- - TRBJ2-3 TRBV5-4 CASSLFRDTQYF TGTGCCAGCAGCTTGTTCCGAGATACGCAGTATTTT
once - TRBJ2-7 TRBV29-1 CSVAYYGTKYEQYF TGCAGCGTTGCATACTACGGGACCAAATACGAGCAGTACTTC
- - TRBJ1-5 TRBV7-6 CASSLARVSNQPQHF TGTGCCAGCAGCTTAGCGCGGGTTAGCAATCAGCCCCAGCATTTT
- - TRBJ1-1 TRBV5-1 CASSLGTLGLKNTEAFF TGCGCCAGCAGCTTAGGGACACTCGGACTCAAGAACACTGAAGCTTTCTTT
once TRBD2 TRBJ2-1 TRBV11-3 CASSLGGSEQFF TGTGCCAGCAGCTTAGGCGGGAGTGAGCAGTTCTTC
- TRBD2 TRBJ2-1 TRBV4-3 CASSRKREWSYNEQFF TGCGCCAGCAGCCGAAAGCGGGAGTGGTCCTACAATGAGCAGTTCTTC
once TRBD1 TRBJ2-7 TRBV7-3 CASSLTWDSTYEQYF TGTGCCAGCAGCTTAACCTGGGACAGTACCTACGAGCAGTACTTC